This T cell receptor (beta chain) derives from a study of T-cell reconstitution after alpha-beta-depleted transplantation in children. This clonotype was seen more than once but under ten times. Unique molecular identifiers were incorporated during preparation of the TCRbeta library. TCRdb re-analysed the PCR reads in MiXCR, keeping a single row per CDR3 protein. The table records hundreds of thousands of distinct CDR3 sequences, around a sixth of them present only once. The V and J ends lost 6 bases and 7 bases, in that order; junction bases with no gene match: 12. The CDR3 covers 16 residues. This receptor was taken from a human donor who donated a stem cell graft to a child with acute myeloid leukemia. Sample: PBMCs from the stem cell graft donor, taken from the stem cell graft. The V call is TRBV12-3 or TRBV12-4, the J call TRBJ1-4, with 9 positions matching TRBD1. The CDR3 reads CASSPGRQGEGEKLFF. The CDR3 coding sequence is TGTGCCAGCAGCCCCGGGCGACAGGGGGAAGGTGAAAAACTGTTTTTT.